Below, one T cell receptor beta chain is given with its context. Antigen specificity is unknown. TCRdb's copy holds only in-frame clones and misses some; the assay was immunoSEQ multiplex PCR. The table shows around 180,000 clones, with almost 90% occurring only once. The source of the sample is a study of T cell responses to AZD1222 COVID-19 vaccine. Overall study findings and caveats: Per reports, nearly half of all spike-specific TCRs target regions that are unmutated in variants. The peak T cell response came first, and repertoires were sampled only after it.

Trimming cost V 2 bases and J 6 bases; bases outside gene matches: 4. The germline gives CDR1 LGHNA, CDR2 YSLEER. CDR3 length: 15 residues. The source is an adult in good health. J is TRBJ2-4 and V is TRBV4-3; 10 bases map to TRBD1. The material was peripheral blood, obtained on day 0 of AZD1222 vaccination. The CDR3 bases are TGCGCCAGCAGCCAACTGGGACAGGGGAGAAACATTCAGTACTTC. Amino acid sequence: CASSQLGQGRNIQYF.